A single sample is the source of the 19 T cell receptor beta chains below, sequenced in a study of blood T cells in healthy people across ages. The authors ran a second PCR of about 6 to 11 cycles using a sample-barcoded 5' primer and a J-beta primer mix. TCRdb reprocessed the 5' RACE reads via MiXCR and lists one record per CDR3 protein. Among approximately 1.5 million distinct CDR3 sequences listed, roughly 32% were seen once. Material for sequencing was blood. These receptors all come from a woman between 25 and 40 years old in good health.

This clonotype has ten or more counts. The genes are TRBV20-1 and TRBJ2-4; tentatively, D is TRBD2 (5 bases). The V gene's germline CDR1 is DFQATT and CDR2 SNEGSKA (reference sequence). Trimming took 6 bases from V and 5 from J, leaving 14 bases between them. CDR3 size: 13 residues. CDR3 in DNA: TGCAGTGCCGATCGGGGTAGGGAAAACATTCAGTACTTC. This encodes CSADRGRENIQYF.

This clonotype was detected a few times. The chain uses TRBV4-2 and TRBJ2-7; TRBD2 aligns across 8 bases. Germline-derived CDR1 and CDR2 are LGHNA and YNFKEQ. The trim removed 4 bases at V and 6 bases at J, leaving 11 bases unmatched. This CDR3 has 15 residues. CDR3 nucleotides: TGTGCCAGCAGCCCGGGGGACGGGGGGGTAGTCGAGCAGTACTTC. Its protein product is CASSPGDGGVVEQYF.

The chain has TRBV4-1 and TRBJ1-6, with 9 bases matching TRBD1. Germline CDR1 is MGHRA and CDR2 is YSYEKL. The CDR3 is 18 residues long. The ends lost 1 base at V and 5 bases at J; junction bases unmatched: 9. DNA of the CDR3: TGCGCCAGCAGCCAAGGGGGACAGGGCTCGTTTCATAATTCACCCCTCCACTTT. This sequence encodes CASSQGGQGSFHNSPLHF.

This sequence joins TRBV20-1 and TRBJ2-1; D might be TRBD1 or TRBD2, each matching 5 bases. CDR1 is DFQATT, CDR2 SNEGSKA, per germline (reference sequence). V was pared by 5 bases and J by 0 bases, with 11 bases between. CDR3 length: 14 amino acids. The CDR3 coding sequence is TGCAGTGCTCGGGGACCCTTCTCCTACAATGAGCAGTTCTTC. Translating gives CSARGPFSYNEQFF.

For the CDR3, the DNA is TGTGCCAGCAGCTTGACGTGGGTATCCGGGGGCGGTCTCCTATACGAGCAGTACTTC. It yields the protein CASSLTWVSGGGLLYEQYF. The chain combines TRBV7-3 with TRBJ2-4; either TRBD1 or TRBD2 may supply D (6 bases each). Gene TRBJ2-7 matches the end of the DNA better, so the J call may be wrong. CDR1 SGHTA and CDR2 FQGTGA come from the germline V gene. The CDR3 spans 19 residues.

This clonotype was picked up a small number of times. V is TRBV27 and J is TRBJ1-2; 7 bases align to TRBD1. In germline, CDR1 is MNHEY, CDR2 SMNVEV (reference sequence). The CDR3 is 16 amino acids. With V trimmed by 5 bases and J by 4 bases, 13 bases remained unmatched. CDR3 residues: CASSTTGARGAYGYTF. The CDR3 bases are TGTGCCAGCAGTACAACAGGGGCCAGGGGGGCCTATGGCTACACCTTC.

The J gene is TRBJ2-2, the V gene TRBV27; TRBD1 matches at 9 bases. CDR3 length: 15 amino acids. The V gene's germline CDR1 is MNHEY and CDR2 SMNVEV (reference sequence). The ends lost 4 bases at V and 4 bases at J; junction bases unmatched: 4. This chain's CDR3 is CASSYRGHVTGELFF. The CDR3 DNA sequence: TGTGCCAGCAGTTACAGGGGGCACGTCACCGGGGAGCTGTTTTTT.

This clonotype was seen a few times. V is TRBV2 and J is TRBJ2-1; possibly TRBD2 for D (5 bases). Germline CDR1 is SNHLY and CDR2 is FYNNEI. There are 14 residues in the CDR3. The germline V and J ends were trimmed by 11 bases and 7 bases, with 21 bases remaining between them. CDR3: CASKAESSPNEQFF. CDR3 in DNA: TGTGCCTCCAAAGCGGAGAGCTCTCCTAATGAGCAGTTCTTC.

The rearrangement joins TRBV12-3 or TRBV12-4 to TRBJ1-5; D gene uncertain. V shed 6 bases and J shed 6 bases, with 18 bases lying between them. CDR3 length: 15 residues. CDR3 coding DNA: TGTGCCAGCAGCCCACGCGGTAGTCTCGGTCAGCCCCAGCATTTT. Protein product: CASSPRGSLGQPQHF.

This clonotype has a handful of counts. The chain carries TRBV28 and TRBJ2-5, with TRBD2 as a possible D gene (6 bases). Germline values: CDR1 MDHEN, CDR2 SYDVKM. This CDR3 comprises 14 residues. The germline V and J ends were trimmed by 5 bases and 1 base, with 11 bases remaining between them. The CDR3 sequence: CASSSRRVQETQYF. The CDR3 region has the DNA TGTGCCAGCAGTAGCCGGAGGGTCCAAGAGACCCAGTACTTC. Variable domain in full (rest from reference TRBV28 and TRBJ2-5): DVKVTQSSRYLVKRTGEKVFLECVQDMDHENMFWYRQDPGLGLRLIYFSYDVKMKEKGDIPEGYSVSREKKERFSLILESASTNQTSMYLCASSSRRVQETQYFGPGTRLLVL.

This clonotype was picked up many times. The chain combines TRBV4-1 with TRBJ2-5; 11 bases map to TRBD2. The V gene end was trimmed by 4 bases and the J gene end by 2 bases; junction bases not matched to a gene: 9. This CDR3 is 17 amino acids long. CDR1 is MGHRA and CDR2 is YSYEKL in the germline V gene. CDR3 in amino acids: CASSPAAIAGGQETQYF. The DNA of the CDR3 is TGCGCCAGCAGCCCAGCGGCGATAGCGGGGGGGCAAGAGACCCAGTACTTC.

There are a few counts of this clonotype. This chain connects TRBV7-8 to TRBJ2-3; 9 bases are a match to TRBD2. V was clipped by 0 bases and J by 2 bases; unmatched bases: 3. This CDR3 has 16 amino acids. Germline CDR1 SGHVS, CDR2 FQNEAQ. The CDR3 region is CASSLAPSGVTDTQYF. The CDR3 DNA reads as TGTGCCAGCAGCTTAGCTCCTAGCGGGGTCACAGATACGCAGTATTTT.

There are a few counts of this clonotype. The V gene is TRBV20-1, the J gene TRBJ1-5; 9 bases fit TRBD1. Germline assignment: CDR1 DFQATT and CDR2 SNEGSKA (reference sequence). The CDR3 covers 14 residues. Germline trimming cut 1 base from V and 7 bases from J; bases unmatched to any gene: 5. CDR3: CSARADRGDQPQHF. The CDR3 DNA reads TGCAGTGCTAGAGCGGACAGGGGAGACCAGCCCCAGCATTTT.

This clonotype was picked up a small number of times. The chain combines TRBV9 with TRBJ2-7, with D perhaps matching TRBD1 (6 bases). The V end lost 7 bases, the J end lost 0 bases, and 14 bases lay between the germline ends. This CDR3 is built from 14 residues. The germline gives CDR1 SGDLS, CDR2 YYNGEE. This CDR3 reads CASGGGQFSYEQYF. For the CDR3, the DNA is TGTGCCAGCGGAGGTGGACAGTTCTCCTACGAGCAGTACTTC.

The chain is built from TRBV20-1 and TRBJ2-2; maybe TRBD1 (6 bases). The CDR3 contains 17 residues. Trimming left V 0 bases short and J 0 bases short, with 14 bases between. The V gene's germline CDR1 is DFQATT and CDR2 SNEGSKA (reference sequence). The CDR3 DNA sequence: TGCAGTGCTAGAGATAAGGTTGGGGGCTCGAACACCGGGGAGCTGTTTTTT. This codes for CSARDKVGGSNTGELFF.

This chain links TRBV6-1 with TRBJ1-5, with D maybe TRBD1 (5 bases). Per germline, CDR1 MNHNS and CDR2 SASEGT. Trimming removed 1 base at V and 7 bases at J, with 11 bases between. The CDR3 is made up of 14 amino acids. Here the CDR3 reads CASSEDPWGQPQHF. The CDR3 DNA reads TGTGCCAGCAGTGAAGACCCCTGGGGGCAGCCCCAGCATTTT.

As concerns this clonotype: The germline gene is not matched at one end of the junction; a read error may be the cause. The chain couples TRBV20-1 to TRBJ2-3, with TRBD1 matching 10 bases. CDR3 size: 14 residues. Per germline, CDR1 DFQATT and CDR2 SNEGSKA (reference sequence). The CDR3 spells CSAATGGKGDTRYF. For the CDR3, the DNA is TGCAGTGCAGCGACAGGGGGCAAGGGAGATACGCGGTATTTT.

As regards this clonotype: A read error is possible here, since a much larger clone lies one base away. The genes are TRBV4-3 and TRBJ2-7; D remains unclear. The CDR3 consists of 14 residues. The V and J ends lost 0 bases and 1 base respectively, with 7 bases between them. The germline gives CDR1 LGHNA, CDR2 YSLEER. CDR3 in amino acids: CASSQEEQSYEQYF. DNA of the CDR3: TGCGCCAGCAGCCAAGAAGAACAGTCCTACGAGCAGTACTTC.

The J gene is TRBJ2-1, the V gene TRBV6-5; 10 nucleotides align to TRBD2. The CDR3 length is 17 residues. V shed 2 bases and J 5 bases; nucleotides not matched to a gene: 9. Germline V CDR1 and CDR2: MNHEY, SVGAGI. CDR3 region: CASSYTDLAGENNEQFF. The CDR3 coding sequence is TGTGCCAGCAGTTACACCGATCTAGCGGGGGAGAACAATGAGCAGTTCTTC.